Described below is a single TCR beta chain sequence and its context. Its antigen is undetermined. Treatment reported: roughly 18 received Ad26.COV2.S at low or high dose, single or two shots; 5 received placebo; per-sample allocation not given. Repertoires come from day 63 after the first vaccine or placebo injection. The data belong to a study of Ad26.COV2.S vaccination and SARS-CoV-2 variants. Study as a whole: Administration of Ad26.COV2.S was intramuscular, either once or twice 56 days apart. Regarding the study as a whole: Measures of TCR breadth and depth may have fallen short of total T cell responses.

Trimming cost V 4 bases and J 8 bases, with 11 bases left between them. CDR3 length equals 13 residues. Sequencing was performed with immunoSEQ multiplex PCR; in TCRdb, only in-frame clones are kept and a portion is missing. The sample has some 340,000 clones; about 86% are singletons. The specimen was peripheral blood, collected in a trial of Ad26.COV2.S vaccine versus placebo. The chain employs TRBV12-3 or TRBV12-4 and TRBJ1-4; D remains unclear. This sequence was found in a person aged 18-65 years who received the Ad26.COV2.S COVID-19 vaccine or a placebo. The CDR3: CASSYVPGEKLFF. The CDR3 DNA follows: TGTGCCAGCAGTTACGTCCCGGGGGAAAAACTGTTTTTT.